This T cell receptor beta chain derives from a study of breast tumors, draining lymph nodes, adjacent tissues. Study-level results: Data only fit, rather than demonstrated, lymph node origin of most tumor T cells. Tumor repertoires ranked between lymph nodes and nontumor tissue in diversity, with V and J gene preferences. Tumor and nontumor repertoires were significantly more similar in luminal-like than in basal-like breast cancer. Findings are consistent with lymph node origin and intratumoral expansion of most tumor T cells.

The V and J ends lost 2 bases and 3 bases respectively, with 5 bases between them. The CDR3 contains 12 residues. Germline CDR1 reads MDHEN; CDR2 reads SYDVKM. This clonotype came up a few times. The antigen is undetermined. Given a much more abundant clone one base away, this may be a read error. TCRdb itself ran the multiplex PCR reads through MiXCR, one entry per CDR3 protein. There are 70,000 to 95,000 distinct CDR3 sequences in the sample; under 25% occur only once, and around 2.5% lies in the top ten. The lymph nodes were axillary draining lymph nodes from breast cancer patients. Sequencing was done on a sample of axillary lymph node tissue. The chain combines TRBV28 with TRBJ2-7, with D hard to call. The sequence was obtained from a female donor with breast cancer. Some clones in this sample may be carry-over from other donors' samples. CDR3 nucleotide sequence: TGTGCCAGCAGTTTAAACGGCTACGAGCAGTACTTC. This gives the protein CASSLNGYEQYF.